Listed below are T cell receptor beta chains from one sample, sequenced in a study of blood T cell repertoires in COVID-19. Assay used: immunoSEQ multiplex PCR; TCRdb lists only in-frame clones, some missing. The sample has roughly 230,000 clones, 83% seen once. Input material: peripheral blood. The receptor set was obtained from a man aged 40-50 years with active or convalescent COVID-19. The CDR3 runs from the conserved cysteine through the conserved F or W. Fields, in order: J gene, CDR3 length, clone size, D gene, V gene, CDR3 DNA, CDR3 protein. D genes are given only for firm matches. Clone size is given for some rows only: seen once, a few or many times, or a class if the clone is expanded.

j_gene: TRBJ2-7; len: 16; abundance: few; d_gene: TRBD1; v_gene: TRBV11-2; CDR3nt: TGTGCCAGCAGCTTAGAAATTGCAGGGGGCAAGGATGAGCAGTACTTC; CDR3aa: CASSLEIAGGKDEQYF
j_gene: TRBJ2-1; len: 12; abundance: -; d_gene: -; v_gene: TRBV24-1; CDR3nt: TGTGCCACCAGTGCTTATCTGGGCGAGCAGTTCTTC; CDR3aa: CATSAYLGEQFF
j_gene: TRBJ2-2; len: 15; abundance: -; d_gene: TRBD1; v_gene: TRBV19; CDR3nt: TGTGCCAGTATCACAGGACAGGGGCAAACCGGGGAGCTGTTTTTT; CDR3aa: CASITGQGQTGELFF
j_gene: TRBJ1-2; len: 12; abundance: -; d_gene: -; v_gene: TRBV29-1; CDR3nt: TGCAGCGTTGAAGACGGAGGTTGGGGCTACACCTTC; CDR3aa: CSVEDGGWGYTF
j_gene: TRBJ2-1; len: 14; abundance: -; d_gene: -; v_gene: TRBV6-6; CDR3nt: TGTGCCAGCAGTTCCCCAACAGGGACCAATGAGCAGTTCTTC; CDR3aa: CASSSPTGTNEQFF
j_gene: TRBJ1-1; len: 16; abundance: -; d_gene: TRBD1; v_gene: TRBV6-6; CDR3nt: TGTGCCAGCAGACGATCTGGGACAGGGGGCGAGTTGGAAGCTTTCTTT; CDR3aa: CASRRSGTGGELEAFF
j_gene: TRBJ1-6; len: 15; abundance: -; d_gene: TRBD1; v_gene: TRBV18; CDR3nt: TGTGCCAGCTCAAAAAACAGGGGATTAGATTCACCCCTCCACTTT; CDR3aa: CASSKNRGLDSPLHF
j_gene: TRBJ2-3; len: 15; abundance: -; d_gene: -; v_gene: TRBV6-5; CDR3nt: TGTGCCAGCAGTCCCTACAGGGAACTTACAGATACGCAGTATTTT; CDR3aa: CASSPYRELTDTQYF
j_gene: TRBJ2-3; len: 16; abundance: -; d_gene: TRBD2; v_gene: TRBV6-4; CDR3nt: TGTGCCAGCAGTGAATGGAGCGGGGGAGGCACAGATACGCAGTATTTT; CDR3aa: CASSEWSGGGTDTQYF
j_gene: TRBJ1-4; len: 15; abundance: -; d_gene: -; v_gene: TRBV4-3; CDR3nt: TGCGCCAGCAGCCAAGAGGAGGGTCCTAATGAAAAACTGTTTTTT; CDR3aa: CASSQEEGPNEKLFF
j_gene: TRBJ2-2; len: 13; abundance: -; d_gene: TRBD2; v_gene: TRBV6-5; CDR3nt: TGTGCCACTCACTTAGCGGGAAACGGGGAGCTGTTTTTT; CDR3aa: CATHLAGNGELFF
j_gene: TRBJ2-7; len: 15; abundance: -; d_gene: TRBD2; v_gene: TRBV10-3; CDR3nt: TGTGCCATCAGTGGTGGATCTAGCGGCTCCTACGAGCAGTACTTC; CDR3aa: CAISGGSSGSYEQYF
j_gene: TRBJ2-7; len: 14; abundance: -; d_gene: TRBD2; v_gene: TRBV9; CDR3nt: TGTGCCAGCAGCCGAACTAGCGGACCCTACGAGCAGTACTTC; CDR3aa: CASSRTSGPYEQYF
j_gene: TRBJ2-3; len: 14; abundance: -; d_gene: -; v_gene: TRBV11-2; CDR3nt: TGTGCCAGCAGCCCCACGACAGGCACAGATACGCAGTATTTT; CDR3aa: CASSPTTGTDTQYF
j_gene: TRBJ2-1; len: 15; abundance: -; d_gene: TRBD1; v_gene: TRBV28; CDR3nt: TGTGCCAGCAGTTTAGCCGGGACAGGGGGTAATGAGCAGTTCTTC; CDR3aa: CASSLAGTGGNEQFF
j_gene: TRBJ1-2; len: 18; abundance: few; d_gene: TRBD1; v_gene: TRBV11-2; CDR3nt: TGTGCCAGCAGCTTCCCCCGGGGCAGGGGGATGGAAAACTATGGCTACACCTTC; CDR3aa: CASSFPRGRGMENYGYTF
j_gene: TRBJ1-2; len: 15; abundance: -; d_gene: TRBD1; v_gene: TRBV7-8; CDR3nt: TGTGCCGTCAGATCCGGGACAGGAAGAAAATATGGCTACACCTTC; CDR3aa: CAVRSGTGRKYGYTF
j_gene: TRBJ1-4; len: 13; abundance: -; d_gene: TRBD1; v_gene: TRBV5-1; CDR3nt: TGCGCCAGCAGCCCGGACAGGGATGAAAAACTGTTTTTT; CDR3aa: CASSPDRDEKLFF
j_gene: TRBJ2-7; len: 14; abundance: -; d_gene: TRBD2; v_gene: TRBV6-5; CDR3nt: TGTGCCAGCAGTTACATTGGCGGGAGTGACGAGCAGTACTTC; CDR3aa: CASSYIGGSDEQYF
j_gene: TRBJ1-5; len: 16; abundance: -; d_gene: -; v_gene: TRBV7-2; CDR3nt: TGTGCCAGCAGCTTAGATGGGCGCGGGAGCAATCAGCCCCAGCATTTT; CDR3aa: CASSLDGRGSNQPQHF
j_gene: TRBJ1-1; len: 17; abundance: -; d_gene: TRBD1; v_gene: TRBV30; CDR3nt: TGTGCCTGGAGAGGGACAGCTTCTGGATATCTGAACACTGAAGCTTTCTTT; CDR3aa: CAWRGTASGYLNTEAFF
j_gene: TRBJ1-4; len: 12; abundance: -; d_gene: -; v_gene: TRBV29-1; CDR3nt: TGCAGCGTTGGGTCGGGGTACGGAAAACTGTTTTTT; CDR3aa: CSVGSGYGKLFF
j_gene: TRBJ2-5; len: 13; abundance: once; d_gene: TRBD1; v_gene: TRBV5-1; CDR3nt: TGCGCCAGCAGCCTACAGGGGAAAGAGACCCAGTACTTC; CDR3aa: CASSLQGKETQYF
j_gene: TRBJ2-1; len: 15; abundance: -; d_gene: TRBD2; v_gene: TRBV6-5; CDR3nt: TGTGCCAGCAGCCCGGGACTAGCGGGTTACAATGAGCAGTTCTTC; CDR3aa: CASSPGLAGYNEQFF
j_gene: TRBJ1-2; len: 14; abundance: -; d_gene: TRBD1; v_gene: TRBV7-2; CDR3nt: TGTGCCAGCAGCTTACAGGACAGGGGGTATGGCTACACCTTC; CDR3aa: CASSLQDRGYGYTF
j_gene: TRBJ2-3; len: 14; abundance: -; d_gene: TRBD1; v_gene: TRBV30; CDR3nt: TGTGCCTGGAGTGCGACAGGGAGCACAGATACGCAGTATTTT; CDR3aa: CAWSATGSTDTQYF
j_gene: TRBJ2-5; len: 15; abundance: -; d_gene: -; v_gene: TRBV21-1; CDR3nt: TGTGCCAGCAGCAAAGGCGGACAGGTACAAGAGACCCAGTACTTC; CDR3aa: CASSKGGQVQETQYF
j_gene: TRBJ2-7; len: 14; abundance: once; d_gene: -; v_gene: TRBV7-6; CDR3nt: TGTGCCAGCAGCTTAGCGAACCAGGGTTACGAGCAGTACTTC; CDR3aa: CASSLANQGYEQYF
j_gene: TRBJ2-2; len: 17; abundance: once; d_gene: -; v_gene: TRBV6-2/TRBV6-3; CDR3nt: TGTGCCAGCAGTTACTCGACGACCCGGGGTAACACCGGGGAGCTGTTTTTT; CDR3aa: CASSYSTTRGNTGELFF
j_gene: TRBJ1-4; len: 15; abundance: few; d_gene: TRBD1; v_gene: TRBV6-5; CDR3nt: TGTGCCAGCAGTTATTCGACAGGGATGGGTGAAAAACTGTTTTTT; CDR3aa: CASSYSTGMGEKLFF
j_gene: TRBJ2-1; len: 15; abundance: -; d_gene: TRBD2; v_gene: TRBV5-1; CDR3nt: TGCGCCAGCAGGGGACTAGCGGGAGCAGGTAATGAGCAGTTCTTC; CDR3aa: CASRGLAGAGNEQFF
j_gene: TRBJ2-1; len: 14; abundance: -; d_gene: -; v_gene: TRBV24-1; CDR3nt: TGTGCCACGAAAGCATCGGGGGACTACAATGAGCAGTTCTTC; CDR3aa: CATKASGDYNEQFF
j_gene: TRBJ2-7; len: 16; abundance: -; d_gene: -; v_gene: TRBV11-3; CDR3nt: TGTGCCAGCAGCTTAGATGGGAGCCAGGGGAGAGAGGAGCAGTACTTC; CDR3aa: CASSLDGSQGREEQYF
j_gene: TRBJ1-6; len: 15; abundance: -; d_gene: -; v_gene: TRBV5-5; CDR3nt: TGTGCCAGCAGCACAGGGACACTGACAAATTCACCCCTCCACTTT; CDR3aa: CASSTGTLTNSPLHF
j_gene: TRBJ1-6; len: 14; abundance: few; d_gene: TRBD1; v_gene: TRBV5-1; CDR3nt: TGCGCCAGCAGTCGGACAGGGATTAATTCACCCCTCCACTTT; CDR3aa: CASSRTGINSPLHF